The clone carrying this TCR beta chain appeared a single time. What it recognizes is unknown. The sample is drawn from a study of memory B cells and T cells in multiple sclerosis. The repertoire was sequenced with immunoSEQ multiplex PCR; TCRdb's copy has only in-frame clones and lacks some. The data contain over 35,000 clones, over 75% of them singletons. CFSE-dim autoproliferating and CFSE-high non-proliferating T cells from unstimulated culture were sequenced separately. Pooled replicate wells came from about 50 million CFSE-labeled PBMCs cultured 7 days without stimulus. The PBMCs received 0.5 uM CFSE and serum-free culture with no added stimuli. V lost 6 bases and J lost 6; bases outside the gene matches: 7. Germline CDR1 SQVTM, CDR2 ANQGSEA. This CDR3 has 12 residues.

The sample taken for sequencing was PBMCs from blood kept in culture. This receptor was obtained from a human donor with multiple sclerosis. The chain carries TRBV29-1 and TRBJ2-7; TRBD1 aligns across 8 bases. CDR3 bases: TGCAGCGTCCAAGACAGGGGTCTCGAGCAGTACTTC. This gives the protein CSVQDRGLEQYF.